A single sample is the source of the 4 T cell receptor beta chains below, sequenced in a study of blood T cells in healthy people across ages. A second PCR, run for about 7 to 11 cycles, used a sample-barcoded 5' primer plus a J-beta primer mix. TCRdb analysed the 5' RACE reads with MiXCR anew, one entry per CDR3 protein. The data hold about 1,000,000 distinct CDR3 sequences, with around 45% observed a single time. Sequenced: blood. Receptors were obtained from a woman aged 55-70 years in good health.

This clonotype was counted a few times. The chain uses TRBV12-3 or TRBV12-4 and TRBJ2-1; 9 nucleotides align to TRBD2. The CDR3 sequence is 17 residues long. V lost 5 bases to trimming and J lost 6 bases; unmatched junction nucleotides: 14. The CDR3 nucleotides read TGTGCCAGCAGTCCTCCACAAGCGGGAGGAACCGGCAATGAGCAGTTCTTC. This codes for CASSPPQAGGTGNEQFF.

This clonotype was seen only a few times. The gene calls are TRBV6-5 and TRBJ1-2, with 11 bases fitting TRBD1. CDR1 MNHEY and CDR2 SVGAGI come from the germline V gene. CDR3 size: 13 residues. The trim removed 2 bases at V and 8 bases at J, leaving 1 base unmatched. CDR3 amino acids: CASSYRTGGGYTF. CDR3 sequence (DNA): TGTGCCAGCAGTTACAGGACAGGGGGCGGCTACACCTTC.

The chain couples TRBV27 to TRBJ2-3, with 7 bases that match TRBD1. The V gene end was trimmed by 7 bases and the J gene end by 5 bases; junction bases not matched to a gene: 15. Germline V gives CDR1 MNHEY, CDR2 SMNVEV (reference sequence). The length of the CDR3 is 16 residues. CDR3 DNA sequence: TGTGCCAGCATGGAAAAACCCGGGACAGTACGAGATACGCAGTATTTT. This sequence encodes CASMEKPGTVRDTQYF.

The chain joins TRBV6-6 to TRBJ1-2; D might be TRBD1 (6 bases). CDR1 and CDR2 (germline): MNHNY, SVGAGI (reference sequence). Deletions cut 2 bases from V and 6 bases from J, with 19 bases between. The length of the CDR3 is 16 residues. As DNA, the CDR3 is TGTGCCAGCAGTTACCCCAGGGACATCAAGGGCGATGGCTACACCTTC. It yields the protein CASSYPRDIKGDGYTF.